These T cell receptor beta chains were read from a single sample in a study of human versus mouse CDR3 diversity and MHC coevolution. The assay was immunoSEQ multiplex PCR, and TCRdb's table has in-frame clones only and misses some. This sample has 55,000 to 65,000 clones, with approximately 94% found just once. Sequencing input: naive CD4+ T cells from blood. Every receptor here comes from a person between 60 and 70 years old in good health. Each CDR3 is given without its conserved first and last residue. The order of the fields is V gene, CDR3 protein.

V: TRBV18; CDR3: ASSQGFQETQY
V: TRBV29-1; CDR3: SVAIAGAYNEQF
V: TRBV5-4; CDR3: ASSRGGAGRETQY
V: TRBV6-6; CDR3: ASSPSSYEQY
V: TRBV11-2; CDR3: ASSKDRNYGYT
V: TRBV6-6; CDR3: ASSQGTGVGYT
V: TRBV5-1; CDR3: ASSFYGRNYGYT
V: TRBV18; CDR3: ASSPRGYTGANVLT
V: TRBV18; CDR3: ASSQPTAPTGAF
V: TRBV7-2; CDR3: ASSLFSPRRDNEQF
V: TRBV10-2; CDR3: ASSPTSGSGSETQY
V: TRBV20-1; CDR3: SAITDTQY
V: TRBV18; CDR3: ASSPGTESYNEQF
V: TRBV7-2; CDR3: ASSPAGASGRGVNTEAF
V: TRBV5-1; CDR3: ASSLAGGLNSYEQY
V: TRBV4-1; CDR3: ASSQAIGLDGRSAGELF
V: TRBV18; CDR3: ASSPARGVDYGYT
V: TRBV11-3; CDR3: ASSIHRGGAQAYYEQY
V: TRBV7-2; CDR3: ASRVSSSNEQF
V: TRBV18; CDR3: ASSPFPPGVPYEQY
V: TRBV13; CDR3: ASSLGSSGRGQRTESNYEQY
V: TRBV6-1; CDR3: ASSDLGQTNTEAF
V: TRBV20-1; CDR3: SASEIYEQY
V: TRBV6-5; CDR3: ASSSDSYNEQF
V: TRBV2; CDR3: ASSEGAGRNSPLH
V: TRBV5-4; CDR3: ASSLLGRVGDEQY
V: TRBV6-6; CDR3: ASSSGQVSYEQY
V: TRBV2; CDR3: ASRTQGGNTGELF
V: TRBV19; CDR3: ASSIEDREGSRAF
V: TRBV9; CDR3: ASSATRSGRGTGELF
V: TRBV21-1; CDR3: ASSKVGSVTDTQY
V: TRBV30; CDR3: ARDGTSGYNEQF
V: TRBV18; CDR3: ASSPGRLAGQDEQY